This TCR beta chain is drawn from a study of CD8+ T cells in alopecia areata. Whole-study results and caveats: Possibly because of HLA-related factors, TCR sharing was less clear across patients than in mice. Tissue-resident alphabeta T cells belonging to normal skin likewise get sequenced within scalp specimens. Higher clonality was seen in lesional scalp than in normal scalp, especially in alopecia totalis/universalis.

The authors extracted RNA and reverse transcribed it into cDNA as the sequencing template. Sequencing was performed with immunoSEQ multiplex PCR; in TCRdb, only in-frame clones are kept and a portion is missing. Found here are approximately 140,000 clones, more than 40% of them singletons; the top ten hold about 6.8%. Concerning this clone itself: Its antigen is unidentified.

Both peripheral blood and punch biopsies of lesional scalp skin were obtained from patients who had alopecia areata. Looked up from germline, CDR1 is SGHDT and CDR2 is YYEEEE. V lost 1 base to trimming and J lost 1 base, with 10 bases between them. The CDR3 runs 15 residues. The receptor's source is a human donor with alopecia areata. The gene calls are TRBV5-6 and TRBJ2-3; tentative D call: TRBD2 (6 bases). The sequenced sample consisted of CD4+ T cells sorted from blood. The CDR3 DNA follows: TGTGCCAGCAGCTTGAGGGGCGGGGGCACAGATACGCAGTATTTT. It yields the protein CASSLRGGGTDTQYF.